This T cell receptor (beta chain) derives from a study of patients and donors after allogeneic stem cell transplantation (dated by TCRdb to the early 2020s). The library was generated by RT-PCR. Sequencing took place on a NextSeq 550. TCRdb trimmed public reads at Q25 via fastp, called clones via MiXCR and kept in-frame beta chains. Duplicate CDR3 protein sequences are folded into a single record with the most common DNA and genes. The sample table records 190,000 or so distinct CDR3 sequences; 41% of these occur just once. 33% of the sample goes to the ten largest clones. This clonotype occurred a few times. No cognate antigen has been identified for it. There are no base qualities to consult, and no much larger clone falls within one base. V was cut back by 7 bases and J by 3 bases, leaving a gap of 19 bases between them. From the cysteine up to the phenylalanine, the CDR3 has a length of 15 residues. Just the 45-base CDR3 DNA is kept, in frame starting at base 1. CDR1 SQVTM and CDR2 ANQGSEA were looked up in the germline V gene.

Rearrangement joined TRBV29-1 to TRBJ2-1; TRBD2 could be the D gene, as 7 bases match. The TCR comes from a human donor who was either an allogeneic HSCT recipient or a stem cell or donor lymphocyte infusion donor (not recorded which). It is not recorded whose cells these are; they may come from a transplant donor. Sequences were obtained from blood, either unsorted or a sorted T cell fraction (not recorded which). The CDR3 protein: CSASGGREIYNEQFF. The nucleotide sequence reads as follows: TGCAGCGCCTCCGGGGGGCGGGAGATCTACAATGAGCAGTTCTTC.